The 31 T cell receptor beta chains below were found in one sample sequenced in a study of cytomegalovirus exposure and HLA in healthy donors. PCR employed 60 Vbeta and 13 Jbeta primers. Repertoires were generated with immunoSEQ multiplex PCR, while TCRdb's copy carries only in-frame clones and drops some. The repertoire holds 120,000 to 150,000 clones, with 55% to 85% as singletons. The sequenced sample consisted of PBMCs. These TCRs come from a man in his forties in good health and CMV-seronegative.

J is TRBJ2-1 and V is TRBV7-8; TRBD1 agrees at 8 bases. V was clipped by 1 base and J by 2 bases; unmatched bases: 1. The CDR3 totals 15 residues. Germline V lookup: CDR1 SGHVS, CDR2 FQNEAQ. CDR3 region: CASSLETGAYNEQFF. CDR3 DNA sequence: TGTGCCAGCAGCTTAGAGACAGGGGCCTACAATGAGCAGTTCTTC.

This clone has just one count. The V gene is TRBV19, the J gene TRBJ1-5; possible D gene TRBD1, 5 bases. Per the germline V gene, CDR1 is LNHDA and CDR2 is SQIVND (reference sequence). Trimming pared 0 bases from V and 7 bases from J, leaving 13 bases between. The CDR3 covers 15 residues. CDR3: CASSIDRRAGQPQHF. The CDR3 coding sequence is TGTGCCAGTAGTATAGATCGCAGGGCCGGACAGCCCCAGCATTTT. The full variable domain, its missing parts supplied by reference TRBV19 and TRBJ1-5, is DGGITQSPKYLFRKEGQNVTLSCEQNLNHDAMYWYRQDPGQGLRLIYYSQIVNDFQKGDIAEGYSVSREKKESFPLTVTSAQKNPTAFYLCASSIDRRAGQPQHFGDGTRLSIL.

The chain is built from TRBV7-3 and TRBJ1-5; no definite D call. Trimming removed 6 bases from V and 3 bases from J, with 15 bases in between. CDR3 length: 15 residues. Germline CDR1 SGHTA, CDR2 FQGTGA. DNA of the CDR3: TGTGCCAGCAGTGTTACTACACAACCCAATCAGCCCCAGCATTTT. Translated: CASSVTTQPNQPQHF.

Worth noting for this clone: The same CDR3 can be traced to other DNA sequences in this sample. The chain couples TRBV5-1 to TRBJ2-2, with D possibly matching TRBD1 (6 bases). This CDR3 has 15 amino acids. V was clipped by 0 bases and J by 4 bases, with 10 bases between them. The germline CDR1 and CDR2 sequences are SGHRS and YFSETQ. CDR3 sequence reads: CASSLDRVGTGELFF. CDR3 DNA sequence: TGCGCCAGCAGCTTGGACAGGGTTGGCACCGGGGAGCTGTTTTTT.

About this clone itself: Other DNA sequences within the sample encode an identical CDR3. This chain uses TRBV5-1 with TRBJ1-3, with D possibly matching TRBD1 (6 bases). Germline V gene sequence: CDR1 SGHRS, CDR2 YFSETQ. V was trimmed by 1 base and J by 1 base, leaving 6 bases between them. This CDR3 contains 14 residues. CDR3 protein: CASSLTGSGNTIYF. Written as DNA, the CDR3 is TGCGCCAGCAGCTTGACAGGGTCTGGAAACACCATATATTTT. The whole variable domain, filled in from reference TRBV5-1 and TRBJ1-3, reads KAGVTQTPRYLIKTRGQQVTLSCSPISGHRSVSWYQQTPGQGLQFLFEYFSETQRNKGNFPGRFSGRQFSNSRSEMNVSTLELGDSALYLCASSLTGSGNTIYFGEGSWLTVV.

The gene calls are TRBV27 and TRBJ2-7, with TRBD1 identical over 7 bases. The length of the CDR3 is 14 residues. Germline V CDR1 and CDR2: MNHEY, SMNVEV (reference sequence). The V and J ends lost 5 bases and 7 bases, in that order; junction bases with no gene match: 11. This chain's CDR3 is CASSPLDRAREQYF. Written as DNA, the CDR3 is TGTGCCAGCAGTCCACTTGACAGGGCACGGGAGCAGTACTTC.

The rearrangement uses TRBV4-1 and TRBJ2-1; D gene ambiguous. Trimming shortened V by 1 base and J by 8 bases, and 12 bases separated the two germline ends. The germline gives CDR1 MGHRA, CDR2 YSYEKL. The CDR3 consists of 14 residues. CDR3 DNA sequence: TGCGCCAGCAGCCAAGTCCTTGTTCTAGATGAGCAGTTCTTC. It encodes CASSQVLVLDEQFF.

In DNA, the CDR3 is TGTGCCAGCAGTGCAAGGGGACTAGCGTCAACAGATACGCAGTATTTT. Protein product: CASSARGLASTDTQYF. This chain connects TRBV6-1 to TRBJ2-3, with 10 bases identical to TRBD2. With V trimmed by 4 bases and J by 3 bases, 7 bases remained unmatched. CDR1 MNHNS and CDR2 SASEGT come from the germline V gene. The CDR3 extends over 16 amino acids.

This sequence joins TRBV2 and TRBJ1-1, with a possible D match to TRBD1 (6 bases). The V and J ends lost 6 bases and 1 base respectively, with 12 bases between them. Germline V gene lookup returns CDR1 SNHLY and CDR2 FYNNEI. This CDR3 region has 14 residues. CDR3 sequence reads: CASRKDSSNTEAFF. DNA for the CDR3: TGTGCCAGCAGAAAGGACAGCTCGAACACTGAAGCTTTCTTT.

As to this clone: Relative to the germline gene, one junction end is altered; a read error may explain this. This rearrangement joins TRBV30 to TRBJ1-2, with no clear D. CDR1 is GTSNPN, CDR2 SVGIG, per germline (reference sequence). This CDR3 is built from 15 residues. The CDR3, as DNA: TGTGCCTGGAGTGTACGGAGGACTTCGAACTATGGCTACCCCTTC. Its protein product is CAWSVRRTSNYGYPF.

The rearrangement joins TRBV19 to TRBJ1-5, with a possible D match to TRBD1 (5 bases). Germline lookup yields CDR1 LNHDA and CDR2 SQIVND (reference sequence). The CDR3 runs to 15 residues. V was cut by 5 bases and J by 2 bases, with 13 bases left in between. Here the CDR3 reads CASSWHQGGNQPQHF. As DNA, the CDR3 is TGTGCCAGTAGTTGGCATCAAGGGGGCAATCAGCCCCAGCATTTT.

The V gene is TRBV28, the J gene TRBJ2-7, with D possibly TRBD2 on 5 matching bases. This CDR3 spans 16 amino acids. V lost 4 bases and J lost 0, with 16 bases in between. The germline V gene encodes CDR1 MDHEN and CDR2 SYDVKM. In DNA form, the CDR3 reads TGTGCCAGCAGTTCCCCGGGCAGCGGAGTCTCCTACGAGCAGTACTTC. Translation gives CASSSPGSGVSYEQYF.

This clone was observed a few times. The chain is built from TRBV28 and TRBJ2-6; no clear D gene. Trimming left V 6 bases short and J 0 bases short, with 6 bases between. The CDR3 has 14 residues. Germline CDR1 MDHEN, CDR2 SYDVKM. The CDR3: CASRTSSGANVLTF. In DNA, the CDR3 is TGTGCCAGCAGAACCAGCTCTGGGGCCAACGTCCTGACTTTC.

This chain connects TRBV18 to TRBJ1-5; 7 bases map to TRBD1. CDR3 length equals 15 residues. J gave up 1 base and V 5 bases, and 5 bases lay outside the gene matches. Germline V gene sequence: CDR1 KGHSH, CDR2 LQKENI. The CDR3 protein is CASSGQAKSNQPQHF. CDR3 nucleotides: TGTGCCAGCTCAGGACAGGCGAAAAGCAATCAGCCCCAGCATTTT.

The V gene is TRBV11-2, the J gene TRBJ2-2, with D possibly being TRBD1 (5 bases). Germline CDR1 reads SGHAT; CDR2 reads FQNNGV. The CDR3 covers 16 residues. V was trimmed by 3 bases and J by 0 bases, leaving 11 bases between them. Here the CDR3 DNA reads TGTGCCAGCAGCTTTTTCCCACAGGCGAACACCGGGGAGCTGTTTTTT. Encoded protein: CASSFFPQANTGELFF. The full variable domain, rest sourced from reference TRBV11-2 and TRBJ2-2, is EAGVAQSPRYKIIEKRQSVAFWCNPISGHATLYWYQQILGQGPKLLIQFQNNGVVDDSQLPKDRFSAERLKGVDSTLKIQPAKLEDSAVYLCASSFFPQANTGELFFGEGSRLTVL.

This CDR3 reads CASSEIGGGSSYNEQFF. Written as DNA, the CDR3 is TGTGCCAGCAGTGAAATCGGCGGGGGGAGCTCCTACAATGAGCAGTTCTTC. The chain is built from TRBV6-1 and TRBJ2-1; TRBD2 matches at 8 bases. J was trimmed by 0 bases and V by 2 bases; bases with no gene match: 6. Germline CDR1 reads MNHNS; CDR2 reads SASEGT. The CDR3 is made up of 17 amino acids.

This chain joins TRBV5-1 and TRBJ2-7, with 7 bases matching TRBD2. Germline CDR1 is SGHRS and CDR2 is YFSETQ. CDR3 size: 16 residues. With 0 bases clipped from V and 7 bases from J, the junction kept 13 bases outside the gene matches. The CDR3 nucleotides read TGCGCCAGCAGCTTGGCGGCGACTAGCCCCCATTTGGAGCAGTACTTC. Amino acids: CASSLAATSPHLEQYF.

The chain recombines TRBV6-5 with TRBJ1-5; the D is unclear. CDR1 and CDR2 (germline): MNHEY, SVGAGI. Trimming removed 9 bases from V and 0 bases from J, with 12 bases in between. The CDR3 length is 14 residues. The CDR3 DNA is TGTGCCAGTAGCCACAAGGATAGCAATCAGCCCCAGCATTTT. Translated: CASSHKDSNQPQHF.

The rearrangement uses TRBV5-1 and TRBJ2-1; TRBD2 aligns across 15 bases. The ends lost 4 bases at V and 0 bases at J; junction bases unmatched: 11. This CDR3 comprises 20 residues. Germline V CDR1 and CDR2: SGHRS, YFSETQ. CDR3 residues: CASSTGLAGGGGSSYNEQFF. The CDR3 DNA follows: TGCGCCAGCAGCACTGGACTAGCGGGAGGGGGGGGTAGCTCCTACAATGAGCAGTTCTTC.

The J gene is TRBJ1-2, the V gene TRBV30; D gene unclear. This CDR3 is built from 12 residues. The germline V gene encodes CDR1 GTSNPN and CDR2 SVGIG (reference sequence). The ends were cut back, 1 base at V and 2 bases at J, with 5 bases in the middle. This CDR3 reads CAWSGGNYGYTF. The CDR3 nucleotides read TGTGCCTGGAGTGGAGGGAACTATGGCTACACCTTC.

V is TRBV6-6 and J is TRBJ1-1; D is perhaps TRBD1 (6 bases). V lost 3 bases to trimming and J lost 1 base, with 9 bases between them. CDR1 is MNHNY, CDR2 SVGAGI, per germline (reference sequence). The CDR3 covers 14 residues. This CDR3 reads CASSYDRQNTEAFF. Here the CDR3 DNA reads TGTGCCAGCAGTTATGACAGGCAGAACACTGAAGCTTTCTTT.

The chain joins TRBV7-9 to TRBJ2-3; 7 nucleotides match TRBD2. The CDR3 extends over 17 amino acids. Losses at the gene ends were 3 bases for V and 0 bases for J; bases not matched to a gene: 9. The germline V gene encodes CDR1 SEHNR and CDR2 FQNEAQ (reference sequence). Written as DNA, the CDR3 is TGTGCCAGCAGCTTGATTGCACTAGCGTCTAGCACAGATACGCAGTATTTT. Translated, it gives CASSLIALASSTDTQYF.

This chain's CDR3 is CASSWLALARETQYF. For the CDR3, the DNA is TGCGCCAGCAGCTGGCTCGCCCTTGCAAGAGAGACCCAGTACTTC. J is TRBJ2-5 and V is TRBV5-1; D remains unclear. Germline CDR1 reads SGHRS; CDR2 reads YFSETQ. Trimming took 3 bases from V and 4 from J, leaving 16 bases between them. CDR3 length: 15 residues.

The rearrangement links TRBV5-1 to TRBJ1-2; 12 nucleotides line up with TRBD1. Germline-derived CDR1 and CDR2 are SGHRS and YFSETQ. V dropped 0 bases and J dropped 7; count of bases not matched to a gene: 7. This CDR3 has 16 amino acids. CDR3: CASSLVAGQGAGGYTF. CDR3 DNA sequence: TGCGCCAGCAGCTTGGTGGCGGGACAGGGGGCTGGTGGCTACACCTTC.

This clone has just a few counts. The chain joins TRBV29-1 to TRBJ1-1; D gene uncertain. Germline values: CDR1 SQVTM, CDR2 ANQGSEA. V lost 8 bases to trimming and J lost 1 base, with 11 bases between them. The CDR3 runs 12 residues. The CDR3 loop reads CSLRSGNTEAFF. Here the CDR3 DNA reads TGCAGCCTCCGTAGCGGGAACACTGAAGCTTTCTTT.

The gene calls are TRBV7-2 and TRBJ1-3, with 8 nucleotides matching TRBD1. The CDR3 has 17 residues. The J segment lost 3 bases and the V segment lost 4 bases, leaving 11 bases of the junction unmatched. Per germline, CDR1 SGHTA and CDR2 FQGNSA. The CDR3 spells CASSSGQGSASGNTIYF. The CDR3 DNA reads TGTGCCAGCAGCTCAGGACAGGGTTCTGCAAGTGGAAACACCATATATTTT.

This chain uses TRBV28 with TRBJ2-7; a weak D match, TRBD1 (6 bases). Trimming removed 1 base from V and 3 bases from J, with 13 bases in between. The CDR3 covers 15 residues. Germline CDR1 MDHEN, CDR2 SYDVKM. The DNA for the CDR3 is TGTGCCAGCAGTTTATCGCCAGGGGCTGGCTACGAGCAGTACTTC. The encoded protein is CASSLSPGAGYEQYF.

The genes are TRBV10-1 and TRBJ1-1; 7 bases align to TRBD1. The V gene's germline CDR1 is WNHNN and CDR2 SYGVQD (reference sequence). The V gene end was trimmed by 4 bases and the J gene end by 1 base; junction bases not matched to a gene: 3. The CDR3 is made up of 14 amino acids. CDR3 in amino acids: CASSARTGNTEAFF. In DNA form, the CDR3 reads TGCGCCAGCAGTGCACGGACAGGGAACACTGAAGCTTTCTTT.

V usage is TRBV19 and J usage is TRBJ2-2; 8 nucleotides match TRBD2. J lost 2 bases, V lost 5 bases, and 4 bases had no gene match. The CDR3 runs 15 residues. From germline, CDR1 is LNHDA and CDR2 SQIVND (reference sequence). The CDR3 bases are TGTGCCAGTAGTTTAGGACTAGCAAACACCGGGGAGCTGTTTTTT. Translating it yields CASSLGLANTGELFF.

This clone came up a few times. The chain is built from TRBV4-3 and TRBJ2-1; 7 bases match TRBD2. CDR1 and CDR2 (germline): LGHNA, YSLEER. The CDR3 sequence is 15 residues long. The ends lost 0 bases at V and 5 bases at J; junction bases unmatched: 4. CDR3 coding DNA: TGCGCCAGCAGCCAAGACGGGCTAGCGGACAATGAGCAGTTCTTC. Translating it yields CASSQDGLADNEQFF.

This clone was detected only a few times. J is TRBJ1-5 and V is TRBV10-3; D is unresolved. Trimming took 5 bases from V and 0 from J, leaving 5 bases between them. The CDR3 has 13 amino acids. The germline V gene encodes CDR1 ENHRY and CDR2 SYGVKD. The CDR3: CAISLDSNQPQHF. The CDR3, as DNA: TGTGCCATCAGTTTAGATAGCAATCAGCCCCAGCATTTT.